This T cell receptor beta chain is drawn from a study of blood T cell repertoires in COVID-19. Across the study: Whether acute or convalescent, the COVID-19 samples came from the United States, Italy and Spain. Sources were T cells, B-cell-depleted T cells, or PBMCs; the material itself was cDNA or gDNA.

V lost 5 bases, J lost 6 bases, and 26 bases lay in between. CDR1 LNHDA and CDR2 SQIVND come from the germline V gene (reference sequence). The CDR3 contains 18 residues. In the authors' methods: Reference gene primers were amplified, and this amplification served to estimate nucleated cell counts. TCRdb keeps only in-frame clones here, not all; method: immunoSEQ multiplex PCR. V and J calls and clone size are given by that table; D and trimming were obtained from the DNA. The data contain 100,000 to 150,000 clones, 84% of them seen just once; the ten biggest clones take up approximately 13%. This chain connects TRBV19 to TRBJ2-4; D may be TRBD1 (6 bases). This receptor was taken from a woman aged 30 to 39 who had recovered from COVID-19. The sample consisted of peripheral blood. The CDR3: CASSELPGQSGPRNIQYF. The DNA of the CDR3 is TGTGCCAGTAGTGAACTCCCAGGACAGTCCGGGCCCAGAAACATTCAGTACTTC.